This TCR beta chain was captured in a study of blood T cell repertoires in COVID-19. The overall study: Donors in the United States, Italy and Spain gave samples during acute or convalescent COVID-19. The analysed material was cDNA or gDNA that came from T cells, B-cell-depleted T cells, or PBMCs.

Ages ranged from roughly 18 to 95 years, with residence in about 23 US areas. Clinical history reported by participants formed the basis on which cohorts were assigned. Germline V gene sequence: CDR1 SNHLY, CDR2 FYNNEI. The V gene lost 6 bases and the J gene lost 7 bases, with 13 bases spanning the gap. The CDR3 is 13 amino acids. The table came from immunoSEQ multiplex PCR; TCRdb's copy has only in-frame clones and leaves some out. The sample holds approximately 180,000 clones; approximately 82% are singletons and the top ten take 17%. The TCR comes from a woman aged 45-59 years who had recovered from COVID-19. The material sequenced was PBMCs or T cells enriched from blood (not recorded which). The chain is built from TRBV2 and TRBJ2-1; the D is unclear. The DNA of the CDR3 is TGTGCCAGCAGATCAACGGGTGGGAATGAGCAGTTCTTC. Translation gives CASRSTGGNEQFF. The full variable domain, with the rest looked up from reference TRBV2 and TRBJ2-1, is EPEVTQTPSHQVTQMGQEVILRCVPISNHLYFYWYRQILGQKVEFLVSFYNNEISEKSEIFDDQFSVERPDGSNFTLKIRSTKLEDSAMYFCASRSTGGNEQFFGPGTRLTVL.